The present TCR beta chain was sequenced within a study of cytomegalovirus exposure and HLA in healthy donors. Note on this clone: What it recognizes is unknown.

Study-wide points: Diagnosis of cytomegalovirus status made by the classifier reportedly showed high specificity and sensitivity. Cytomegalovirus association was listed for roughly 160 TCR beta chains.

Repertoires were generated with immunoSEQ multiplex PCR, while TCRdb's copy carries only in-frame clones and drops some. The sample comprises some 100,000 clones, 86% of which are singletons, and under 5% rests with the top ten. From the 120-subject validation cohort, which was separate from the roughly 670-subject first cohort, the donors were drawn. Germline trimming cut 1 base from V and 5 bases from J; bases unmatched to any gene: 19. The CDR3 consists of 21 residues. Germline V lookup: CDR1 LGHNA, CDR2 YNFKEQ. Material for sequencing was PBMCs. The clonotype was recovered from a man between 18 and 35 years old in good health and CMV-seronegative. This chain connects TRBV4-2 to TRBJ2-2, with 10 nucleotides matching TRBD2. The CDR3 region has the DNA TGTGCCAGCAGCCAAGGTCTCGGGGGGACTAGCGATAGGCGGAGGACCGGGGAGCTGTTTTTT. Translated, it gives CASSQGLGGTSDRRRTGELFF.